This T cell receptor beta chain was recorded in a study of shared T cell receptors in the human thymus. Sequenced by immunoSEQ multiplex PCR; TCRdb stores in-frame clones only, minus some. The table has about 660,000 clones, around 87% seen once. This sample was shared with a second study, whose subject was human thymus T cells.

This TCR was recovered from a boy in the first two years of life with a congenital heart defect. Sequencing was carried out using thymocytes.

The CDR3 reads CASSTGTPNYDNEQFF. In DNA form, the CDR3 reads TGTGCCAGCTCAACCGGGACACCAAATTACGACAATGAGCAGTTCTTC. The gene calls are TRBV9 and TRBJ2-1; D may be TRBD1 (6 bases). CDR1 is SGDLS and CDR2 is YYNGEE in the germline V gene. The CDR3 contains 16 residues. With 7 bases removed from V and 5 bases from J, the gap between germline ends came to 22 bases.